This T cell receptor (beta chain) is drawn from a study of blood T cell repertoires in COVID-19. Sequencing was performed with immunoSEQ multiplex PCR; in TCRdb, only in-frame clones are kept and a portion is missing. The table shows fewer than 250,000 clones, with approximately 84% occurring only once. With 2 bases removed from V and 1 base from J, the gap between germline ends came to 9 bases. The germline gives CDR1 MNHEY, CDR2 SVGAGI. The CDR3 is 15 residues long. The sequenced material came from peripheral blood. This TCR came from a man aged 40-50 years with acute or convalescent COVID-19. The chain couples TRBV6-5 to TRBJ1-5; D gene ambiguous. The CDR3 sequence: CASSYAADSNQPQHF. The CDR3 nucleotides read TGTGCCAGCAGTTACGCGGCAGACAGCAATCAGCCCCAGCATTTT.